This T cell receptor (beta chain) was recorded in a study of blood T cell repertoires in COVID-19. Study background: From the United States, Italy and Spain came samples of acute and convalescent COVID-19. Nucleic acid was either cDNA or gDNA, and it came from T cells, B-cell-depleted T cells, or PBMCs.

The germline V and J ends were trimmed by 2 bases and 3 bases, with 20 bases remaining between them. There are 17 residues in the CDR3. Germline CDR1 and CDR2: MNHEY and SVGEGT. Authors' data handling: Researchers report that nucleated cell counts were estimated from reference gene primer amplification. Assay used: immunoSEQ multiplex PCR; TCRdb lists only in-frame clones, some missing. The V and J calls and the clone size are those of that table, but D and trimming were determined from the DNA. The table records 270,000 or so clones, more than 70% of them present only once. The sequence was collected from a woman younger than 30 with acute or convalescent COVID-19. The chain is built from TRBV6-2 or TRBV6-3 and TRBJ2-7, with D possibly matching TRBD1 (6 bases). The source material was peripheral blood. This chain's CDR3 is CASSYRDTLYTDYEQYF. CDR3 coding DNA: TGTGCCAGCAGTTACCGGGACACCCTCTATACGGACTACGAGCAGTACTTC.